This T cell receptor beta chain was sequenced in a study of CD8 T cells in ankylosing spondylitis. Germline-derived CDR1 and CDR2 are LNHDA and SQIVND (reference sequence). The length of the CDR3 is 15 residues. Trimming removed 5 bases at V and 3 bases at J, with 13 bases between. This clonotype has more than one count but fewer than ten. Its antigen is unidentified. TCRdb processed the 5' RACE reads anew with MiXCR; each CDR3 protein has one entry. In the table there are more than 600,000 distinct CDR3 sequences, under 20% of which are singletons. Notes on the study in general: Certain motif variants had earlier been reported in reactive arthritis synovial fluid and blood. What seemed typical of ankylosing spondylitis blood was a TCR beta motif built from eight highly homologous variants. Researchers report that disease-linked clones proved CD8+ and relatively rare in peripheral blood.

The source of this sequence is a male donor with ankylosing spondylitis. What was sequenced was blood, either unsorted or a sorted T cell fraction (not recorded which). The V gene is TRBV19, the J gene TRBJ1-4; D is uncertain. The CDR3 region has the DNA TGTGCCAGTAGTCCGTCTAGGGCATCTAATGAAAAACTGTTTTTT. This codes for CASSPSRASNEKLFF.